The sequence of this T cell receptor beta chain was determined in a study of CD8+ T cells in alopecia areata. Study-level information: It was oral tofacitinib, at 5 to 10 mg twice daily, that treated patients received. Notes on the study in general: Affected scalp, especially in alopecia totalis/universalis, had a higher clonality than normal scalp did. Tofacitinib significantly lowered scalp clonality and expanded CD8+ clones among the top 100.

Notes on this clone: As yet, its antigen is unknown. At one end the junction does not follow the germline gene, possibly because of a read error.

Specified treatment: oral pan-JAK inhibitor, 5-10 mg twice daily. PBMCs were stained for CD3, CD4 and CD8, and CD4+ and CD8+ T cells were sorted. As the sequencing template, cDNA was produced by extracting RNA and reverse transcribing it. Repertoires were generated with immunoSEQ multiplex PCR, while TCRdb's copy carries only in-frame clones and drops some. The repertoire includes just over 150,000 clones, around 71% of them detected once, and about 0.94% sits in the top ten. This clonotype originated in a human donor with alopecia areata. The material sequenced was CD4+ T cells sorted from blood, taken at week 4, from a patient treated with tofacitinib.

CDR3 amino acids: CSAGWTDF. CDR3 nucleotides: TGCAGCGCCGGATGGACGGATTTT. This sequence joins TRBV29-1 and TRBJ2-3; no reliable D call. This CDR3 region has 8 residues. Germline values: CDR1 SQVTM, CDR2 ANQGSEA.